The TCR beta chain described here comes from a study of T cells in localized non-small cell lung cancer. In its sample, this clone was seen a few times. Its antigen is unidentified. Clones were sequenced by immunoSEQ multiplex PCR, and TCRdb holds only the in-frame ones, with some missing. The repertoire holds more than 2,500 clones, with more than 20% as singletons. Findings and limits, study-wide: The study detected a median roughly 57 of the top 100 tumor clones in adjacent lung. Owing to sequencing of a solitary tumor region, heterogeneity cannot be discounted. Peak T cell clonality was found in uninvolved adjacent lung, exceeding tumor.

Per the germline V gene, CDR1 is LGHNT and CDR2 is FRNRAP. This CDR3 comprises 14 residues. The J gene is TRBJ1-1, the V gene TRBV12-5; D unresolved. The receptor comes from a man aged 40 to 75 with stage I squamous cell lung carcinoma. The sample consisted of lung tumor tissue, taken before any cancer treatment. CDR3 nucleotides: TGTGCCAGCACCCAGGAGGGTTTGAGCACTGAAGCTTTCTTT. It translates to CASTQEGLSTEAFF.